This TCR beta chain emerged from a study of T cells in Graves' hyperthyroidism and ophthalmopathy. Study summary: Once the initial diagnosis was made, peripheral blood was obtained before any treatment.

PBMCs were derived from roughly 10 ml fresh peripheral blood. As to this clonotype: The target antigen is unknown.

This CDR3 spans 10 amino acids. V shed 5 bases and J shed 5 bases, with 0 bases lying between them. Notes on the study in general: The majority of expanded thyroid clonotypes above 0.001 also appeared in blood. A model of 13 V-J pairs discriminated ophthalmopathy from stable hyperthyroidism.

The CDR3 regions of TCR beta were amplified from RNA transcripts. The HTBI primer set was used in a first-round RT-PCR of the TCR CDR3. MiXCR, applied by TCRdb to the multiplex PCR reads, yields one record per CDR3 protein. The table lists roughly 500,000 distinct CDR3 sequences, 15% to 20% of them singletons. The TCR comes from a woman under 40 with Graves' ophthalmopathy. The specimen was blood. V is TRBV12-3 or TRBV12-4 and J is TRBJ1-4; D unresolved. CDR3 amino acids: CASSNEKLFF. CDR3 sequence (DNA): TGTGCCAGCAGTAATGAAAAACTGTTTTTT.